A selection of T cell receptor beta chains follows, all from one sample in a study of blood T cell repertoires in COVID-19. Produced via immunoSEQ multiplex PCR; TCRdb's table is partial and in-frame only. The table lists fewer than 200,000 clones, around 87% of them singletons. The sequencing sample was made of peripheral blood. These receptor sequences come from a woman in her seventies with COVID-19, enrolled during active disease. Both conserved end residues are part of each CDR3. The order of the fields is V gene, J gene, clone size, D gene, CDR3 protein, CDR3 DNA. The D gene is left open where the match is weak. Clone size is given for some rows only: seen once, a few or many times, or a class if the clone is expanded.

>TRBV27|TRBJ1-5|NA|NA
CASRSTRTDNQPQHF
TGTGCCAGCAGGAGTACTCGGACAGACAATCAGCCCCAGCATTTT
>TRBV7-3|TRBJ2-2|NA|NA
CASSRAPSGWELFF
TGTGCCAGCAGTCGGGCCCCTTCGGGGTGGGAGCTGTTTTTT
>TRBV28|TRBJ2-7|NA|NA
CASSLYGHPSYEQYF
TGTGCCAGCAGTTTATACGGACACCCATCCTACGAGCAGTACTTC
>TRBV7-2|TRBJ2-7|NA|TRBD2
CASSLRLAGGYEQYF
TGTGCCAGCAGCTTAAGGCTAGCGGGAGGCTACGAGCAGTACTTC
>TRBV28|TRBJ1-2|NA|TRBD1
CASRLNSGTGVSYTF
TGTGCCAGCAGGCTGAATTCCGGGACAGGGGTTAGCTACACCTTC
>TRBV7-2|TRBJ2-1|NA|TRBD2
CASSLTWTSFLHEQFF
TGTGCCAGCAGCCTGACATGGACTAGCTTCCTACATGAGCAGTTCTTC
>TRBV6-5|TRBJ1-5|NA|TRBD1
CASSYGQGKDQPQHF
TGTGCCAGCAGTTACGGACAGGGTAAGGATCAGCCCCAGCATTTT
>TRBV6-1|TRBJ2-3|few|TRBD2
CASSERGSGDTQYF
TGTGCCAGCAGTGAACGCGGGAGTGGAGATACGCAGTATTTT
>TRBV19|TRBJ2-7|NA|TRBD1
CASSPRGDRGNYEQYF
TGTGCCAGTAGCCCTAGGGGGGACAGGGGGAACTACGAGCAGTACTTC
>TRBV2|TRBJ1-2|NA|NA
CASRAGSYGYTF
TGTGCCAGCAGGGCAGGCTCGTATGGCTACACCTTC
>TRBV7-8|TRBJ2-7|NA|TRBD2
CASSSGTRAYEQYF
TGTGCCAGCAGCTCCGGGACTAGGGCCTACGAGCAGTACTTC
>TRBV7-9|TRBJ2-2|NA|TRBD1
CASSLGQGTGELFF
TGTGCCAGCAGCCTCGGACAGGGGACCGGGGAGCTGTTTTTT
>TRBV5-1|TRBJ1-5|once|NA
CASSLRENQPQHF
TGCGCCAGCAGCTTGCGGGAAAATCAGCCCCAGCATTTT
>TRBV11-2|TRBJ1-6|once|NA
CASSLNGGGDSPLHF
TGTGCCAGCAGCTTAAATGGTGGCGGCGATTCACCCCTCCACTTT
>TRBV4-1|TRBJ2-3|NA|TRBD2
CASSQDVASGGTDTQYF
TGCGCCAGCAGCCAAGACGTGGCTAGCGGGGGCACAGATACGCAGTATTTT
>TRBV7-6|TRBJ2-1|once|NA
CASNKRGAEQFF
TGTGCCAGCAACAAACGGGGGGCTGAACAGTTCTTC
>TRBV27|TRBJ2-7|NA|TRBD1
CASSLNFPGGQAYEQYF
TGTGCCAGCAGTCTCAACTTCCCAGGGGGTCAGGCCTACGAGCAGTACTTC
>TRBV6-2/TRBV6-3|TRBJ1-1|NA|TRBD1
CASSYLIQGARTEAFF
TGTGCCAGCAGTTATTTAATACAGGGGGCGAGGACTGAAGCTTTCTTT
>TRBV19|TRBJ1-2|once|NA
CASSHLPHRPLEGYTF
TGTGCCAGTAGTCATCTCCCCCACAGGCCACTGGAGGGCTACACCTTC
>TRBV15|TRBJ2-3|NA|NA
CATSRDQMDTQYF
TGTGCCACCAGCAGAGATCAGATGGATACGCAGTATTTT
>TRBV11-2|TRBJ2-7|NA|NA
CASSLVGGTVTTYEQYF
TGTGCCAGCAGCTTAGTAGGCGGCACAGTGACTACCTACGAGCAGTACTTC
>TRBV3-1/TRBV3-2|TRBJ2-1|NA|TRBD2
CASSPRTSGRAYNEQFF
TGTGCCAGCAGCCCCCGGACTAGCGGGAGGGCCTACAATGAGCAGTTCTTC
>TRBV19|TRBJ1-4|NA|TRBD1
CASRPTGGIEKLFF
TGTGCCAGTAGACCGACAGGGGGCATCGAAAAACTGTTTTTT
>TRBV2|TRBJ1-4|once|NA
CASSEVTPDEKLFF
TGTGCCAGCAGTGAAGTGACACCCGATGAAAAACTGTTTTTT
>TRBV18|TRBJ1-2|once|NA
CASSPFTRQANYGYTF
TGTGCCAGCTCACCATTTACGCGACAAGCTAACTATGGCTACACCTTC
>TRBV30|TRBJ2-7|NA|TRBD2
CAWSYHDLAGVRGEQYF
TGTGCCTGGAGTTACCACGACTTAGCGGGAGTCCGTGGCGAGCAGTACTTC
>TRBV28|TRBJ2-7|NA|TRBD2
CASTSPGGRIDEQYF
TGTGCCAGCACTAGTCCGGGGGGGAGGATTGACGAGCAGTACTTC
>TRBV6-5|TRBJ2-5|few|TRBD2
CASSRTSGGGETQYF
TGTGCCAGCAGCCGGACTAGCGGGGGGGGAGAGACCCAGTACTTC
>TRBV18|TRBJ1-4|NA|TRBD1
CASSEEQGAFEKLFF
TGTGCCAGCTCAGAGGAACAGGGGGCGTTTGAAAAACTGTTTTTT
>TRBV24-1|TRBJ2-1|NA|NA
CATSVGGPSVLGNEQFF
TGTGCCACCAGTGTGGGGGGTCCAAGCGTATTGGGGAATGAGCAGTTCTTC
>TRBV20-1|TRBJ2-7|NA|NA
CSGWGDYEQYF
TGCAGTGGATGGGGAGACTACGAGCAGTACTTC
>TRBV7-5|TRBJ1-2|NA|NA
CARSLYRGRYGYTF
TGTGCCAGAAGCTTATATCGAGGGAGATATGGCTACACCTTC
>TRBV30|TRBJ2-1|NA|NA
CAWRRVGYNEQFF
TGTGCCTGGAGGCGCGTTGGCTACAATGAGCAGTTCTTC
>TRBV19|TRBJ1-2|NA|NA
CASSIGRGSGYTF
TGTGCCAGTAGTATAGGCAGGGGTTCTGGCTACACCTTC
>TRBV3-1/TRBV3-2|TRBJ1-4|few|TRBD1
CASRETGGDEKLFF
TGTGCCAGCAGGGAGACAGGGGGTGACGAAAAACTGTTTTTT
>TRBV6-6|TRBJ2-7|NA|TRBD1
CASSYPPGTGDREQYF
TGTGCCAGCAGTTACCCTCCGGGGACAGGGGACAGGGAGCAGTACTTC
>TRBV3-1/TRBV3-2|TRBJ1-2|NA|TRBD1
CASSRITGGGYGYTF
TGTGCCAGCAGCCGGATTACAGGGGGCGGCTATGGCTACACCTTC
>TRBV5-1|TRBJ2-3|NA|TRBD1
CASSMPRQGARDTQYF
TGCGCCAGCAGCATGCCGCGACAGGGGGCCAGAGATACGCAGTATTTT
>TRBV7-2|TRBJ2-5|NA|NA
CASSPHRRGRTGWETQYF
TGTGCCAGCAGCCCCCACCGCAGGGGCCGTACGGGGTGGGAGACCCAGTACTTC
>TRBV7-9|TRBJ1-1|NA|NA
CASSLNNKRPEAFF
TGTGCCAGCAGCTTAAATAACAAGAGGCCTGAAGCTTTCTTT
>TRBV3-1/TRBV3-2|TRBJ1-3|NA|TRBD1
CASSREQGAGNTIYF
TGTGCCAGCAGCCGAGAACAGGGGGCTGGAAACACCATATATTTT
>TRBV5-1|TRBJ2-3|NA|NA
CASSSSATDTQYF
TGCGCCAGCAGTTCTAGCGCCACAGATACGCAGTATTTT
>TRBV11-2|TRBJ1-6|NA|NA
CASSIREPSPLHF
TGTGCCAGCAGCATCAGGGAACCTTCACCCCTCCACTTT
>TRBV11-2|TRBJ2-7|NA|NA
CASSFIGRGSYEQYF
TGTGCCAGCAGCTTCATTGGCCGCGGTTCCTACGAGCAGTACTTC
>TRBV7-2|TRBJ2-7|NA|NA
CASSLSQGSYEQYF
TGTGCCAGCAGCTTATCCCAGGGCAGCTACGAGCAGTACTTC
>TRBV4-3|TRBJ2-2|medium-sized|NA
CASSQDGGTGELFF
TGCGCCAGCAGCCAAGATGGCGGCACCGGGGAGCTGTTTTTT
>TRBV14|TRBJ1-3|NA|NA
CASSQKPAGKSGNTIYF
TGTGCCAGCAGCCAAAAACCCGCGGGGAAGTCTGGAAACACCATATATTTT
>TRBV14|TRBJ2-7|NA|TRBD2
CASSPRWGQRGDYEQYF
TGTGCCAGCAGCCCCCGGTGGGGGCAGCGGGGGGACTACGAGCAGTACTTC
>TRBV28|TRBJ1-1|NA|TRBD1
CASSFRTGREAFF
TGTGCCAGCAGTTTCCGGACAGGGCGGGAAGCTTTCTTT
>TRBV4-1|TRBJ2-1|NA|TRBD2
CASSQVPGSGRINEQFF
TGCGCCAGCAGCCAAGTCCCGGGTAGCGGGAGAATCAATGAGCAGTTCTTC
>TRBV20-1|TRBJ2-7|once|NA
CSARDYYEQYF
TGCAGTGCGCGGGATTACTACGAGCAGTACTTC
>TRBV3-1/TRBV3-2|TRBJ1-4|NA|NA
CASRDSEANEKLFF
TGTGCCAGCAGAGATTCAGAAGCTAATGAAAAACTGTTTTTT
>TRBV5-1|TRBJ2-1|once|TRBD1
CASSFRAGGTYNEQFF
TGCGCCAGCAGCTTCAGGGCAGGGGGCACCTACAATGAGCAGTTCTTC
>TRBV6-4|TRBJ1-1|NA|TRBD1
CASSVTGTGVTEAFF
TGTGCCAGCAGTGTCACCGGGACAGGGGTCACTGAAGCTTTCTTT